Below are 25 T cell receptor beta chains sequenced from a single sample in a study of blood T cell repertoires in COVID-19. Produced via immunoSEQ multiplex PCR; TCRdb's table is partial and in-frame only. The table lists roughly 190,000 clones, around 90% of them singletons, with roughly 4.7% in the top ten. Sequenced: peripheral blood. The source is a human donor in a cohort sampled during active COVID-19.

The J gene is TRBJ2-1, the V gene TRBV30; 8 bases align to TRBD1. The CDR3 contains 15 residues. CDR1 is GTSNPN, CDR2 SVGIG, per germline (reference sequence). With 2 bases clipped from V and 5 bases from J, the junction kept 8 bases outside the gene matches. In nucleotides, the CDR3 is TGTGCCTGGAGTTTCCCAGGGGGCTTGGACAATGAGCAGTTCTTC. Translation gives CAWSFPGGLDNEQFF. Complete variable domain (other parts from reference TRBV30 and TRBJ2-1): SQTIHQWPATLVQPVGSPLSLECTVEGTSNPNLYWYRQAAGRGLQLLFYSVGIGQISSEVPQNLSASRPQDRQFILSSKKLLLSDSGFYLCAWSFPGGLDNEQFFGPGTRLTVL.

In nucleotides, the CDR3 is TGCGCCAGCAGCTTGGTATCGGTGACACCCCGCGAGCAGTACTTC. Translation: CASSLVSVTPREQYF. The J gene is TRBJ2-7, the V gene TRBV5-1; D is ambiguous. V was clipped by 0 bases and J by 6 bases, with 16 bases between them. Germline V CDR1 and CDR2: SGHRS, YFSETQ. The CDR3 covers 15 residues.

The chain uses TRBV19 and TRBJ1-5; weak D call: TRBD1 (6 bases). The CDR3 length is 14 residues. V dropped 7 bases and J dropped 8 bases, with 18 bases sitting between them. Germline V CDR1 and CDR2: LNHDA, SQIVND (reference sequence). The CDR3, as DNA: TGTGCCAGTAAATGGAAGGACAGAGTGGAGCCCCAGCATTTT. The encoded protein is CASKWKDRVEPQHF.

The gene calls are TRBV7-6 and TRBJ2-7; D might be TRBD1 (6 bases). The germline CDR1 and CDR2 sequences are SGHVS and FNYEAQ. This CDR3 has 15 residues. Between the trimmed V and J ends, which lost 5 bases and 4 bases, there was a span of 18 bases. Written as DNA, the CDR3 is TGTGCCAGCAGCCTCCCTGGGGGCCCCCTTTACGAGCAGTACTTC. This sequence encodes CASSLPGGPLYEQYF.

The rearrangement uses TRBV7-6 and TRBJ2-3; 9 bases fit TRBD1. V was clipped by 5 bases and J by 3 bases; unmatched bases: 21. There are 20 residues in the CDR3. Germline CDR1 SGHVS, CDR2 FNYEAQ. The CDR3 DNA sequence: TGTGCCAGCAGCCTGTTACGGGGCATCCCCGGGACAGGGAAAACAGATACGCAGTATTTT. Its translation: CASSLLRGIPGTGKTDTQYF.

This sequence joins TRBV7-8 and TRBJ1-1; 9 bases fit TRBD1. This CDR3 has 15 amino acids. V gave up 0 bases and J gave up 5 bases; unmatched junction bases: 4. Germline loops: CDR1 SGHVS, CDR2 FQNEAQ. In DNA form, the CDR3 reads TGTGCCAGCAGCTTAGCCGGGACAGGGAAGACTGAAGCTTTCTTT. Its translation: CASSLAGTGKTEAFF.

This rearrangement joins TRBV12-3 or TRBV12-4 to TRBJ1-4; D uncertain. Trimming removed 5 bases at V and 4 bases at J, with 8 bases between. The CDR3 consists of 13 residues. The CDR3 DNA reads as TGTGCCAGCAGTCTCGACTTTAATGAAAAACTGTTTTTT. Translated, it gives CASSLDFNEKLFF.

CDR3 protein: CASRKTGSGYGYTF. The CDR3 bases are TGTGCCAGCAGAAAGACAGGGTCTGGCTATGGCTACACCTTC. J is TRBJ1-2 and V is TRBV11-2; 7 nucleotides agree with TRBD1. CDR1 is SGHAT, CDR2 FQNNGV, per germline. This CDR3 has 14 amino acids. The V and J ends lost 6 bases and 4 bases, in that order; junction bases with no gene match: 8.

V gene TRBV28 combines with J gene TRBJ2-7; 11 bases line up with TRBD2. Trimming at V came to 3 bases and at J to 0 bases, leaving 4 bases not matched to a gene. Germline loops: CDR1 MDHEN, CDR2 SYDVKM. The CDR3 contains 16 residues. The CDR3 nucleotides read TGTGCCAGCAGTTTGTCCGGGACTAGCGGCTCCTACGAGCAGTACTTC. It yields the protein CASSLSGTSGSYEQYF.

The V call is TRBV30, the J call TRBJ2-7; 9 bases match TRBD2. V shed 3 bases, J shed 2 bases, and the junction held 8 bases outside the gene matches. The CDR3 runs 15 residues. From germline, CDR1 is GTSNPN and CDR2 SVGIG (reference sequence). CDR3 sequence (DNA): TGTGCCTGGAGAGGCGGTAGCGGGGGAGCCTACGAGCAGTACTTC. It yields the protein CAWRGGSGGAYEQYF. Full variable domain (outside the CDR3, taken from reference TRBV30 and TRBJ2-7): SQTIHQWPATLVQPVGSPLSLECTVEGTSNPNLYWYRQAAGRGLQLLFYSVGIGQISSEVPQNLSASRPQDRQFILSSKKLLLSDSGFYLCAWRGGSGGAYEQYFGPGTRLTVT.

This rearrangement joins TRBV7-2 to TRBJ2-1; maybe TRBD2 (6 bases). V was clipped by 3 bases and J by 4 bases, with 13 bases between them. The CDR3 sequence is 15 residues long. The germline CDR1 and CDR2 sequences are SGHTA and FQGNSA. The chain's CDR3 is CASSLGGEVYNEQFF. CDR3 nucleotides: TGTGCCAGCAGCTTGGGAGGAGAAGTATACAATGAGCAGTTCTTC.

This clone was observed a single time. The V call is TRBV4-1, the J call TRBJ1-1; 7 nucleotides agree with TRBD1. The CDR3 is made up of 15 amino acids. V shed 4 bases and J 4 bases; nucleotides not matched to a gene: 9. Germline V gives CDR1 MGHRA, CDR2 YSYEKL. CDR3 protein: CASSRSSTGVTEAFF. The CDR3 bases are TGCGCCAGCAGCCGAAGTTCTACAGGGGTCACTGAAGCTTTCTTT.

The CDR3 sequence is CASSIVEGNGGREQFF. In nucleotides, the CDR3 is TGTGCCAGTAGTATAGTGGAGGGGAATGGGGGAAGAGAGCAGTTCTTC. The chain uses TRBV19 and TRBJ2-1; the D gene is possibly TRBD2 (6 bases). Germline loops: CDR1 LNHDA, CDR2 SQIVND (reference sequence). CDR3 length: 16 amino acids. Trimming pared 1 base from V and 10 bases from J, leaving 20 bases between.

This clone was found once. The V gene is TRBV2, the J gene TRBJ1-6; 7 positions match TRBD1. The CDR3 loop spans 14 amino acids. Trimming at V came to 4 bases and at J to 9 bases, leaving 6 bases not matched to a gene. Germline CDR1 SNHLY, CDR2 FYNNEI. CDR3 coding DNA: TGTGCCAGCAGTGCGGTGGGGGACAGTTCACCCCTCCACTTT. It encodes CASSAVGDSSPLHF.

This chain links TRBV7-6 with TRBJ2-3; D unresolved. V was trimmed by 6 bases and J by 0 bases, leaving 10 bases between them. Germline V gene lookup returns CDR1 SGHVS and CDR2 FNYEAQ. The CDR3 loop spans 14 amino acids. CDR3 nucleotide sequence: TGTGCCAGCAGTCAATCCACTAGCACAGATACGCAGTATTTT. It codes for CASSQSTSTDTQYF. The full variable domain, its missing parts supplied by reference TRBV7-6 and TRBJ2-3, is GAGVSQSPRYKVTKRGQDVALRCDPISGHVSLYWYRQALGQGPEFLTYFNYEAQQDKSGLPNDRFSAERPEGSISTLTIQRTEQRDSAMYRCASSQSTSTDTQYFGPGTRLTVL.

The chain couples TRBV5-6 to TRBJ2-7, with 11 bases matching TRBD1. Germline-derived CDR1 and CDR2 are SGHDT and YYEEEE. The CDR3 has 16 amino acids. The junction had 9 bases not matched to a gene; V was cut back by 4 bases and J by 3 bases. DNA of the CDR3: TGTGCCAGCAGCCCGGCGCCCGGGACAGGGGGCTACGAGCAGTACTTC. Its protein product is CASSPAPGTGGYEQYF.

A single count supports this clone. The CDR3 DNA is TGTGCCAGCAGCGGGCGGACACTCTCGTCCGAGCAGTACTTC. Amino acids: CASSGRTLSSEQYF. The chain couples TRBV3-1 (or the pseudogene TRBV3-2) to TRBJ2-7, with a possible D match to TRBD1 (5 bases). The CDR3 spans 14 residues. Trimming removed 5 bases at V and 6 bases at J, with 17 bases between. In germline, CDR1 is LGHDT, CDR2 YNNKEL (reference sequence).

This clone occurred a few times. The chain couples TRBV3-1 (or the pseudogene TRBV3-2) to TRBJ2-7, with D possibly matching TRBD2 (5 bases). This CDR3 spans 12 amino acids. Germline-derived CDR1 and CDR2 are LGHDT and YNNKEL (reference sequence). Trimming cost V 0 bases and J 8 bases, with 8 bases left between them. CDR3 loop: CASSQDGRKQYF. Here the CDR3 DNA reads TGTGCCAGCAGCCAAGATGGGAGAAAGCAGTACTTC.

This sequence joins TRBV5-1 and TRBJ2-4; perhaps TRBD1 as D (6 bases). In germline, CDR1 is SGHRS, CDR2 YFSETQ. V lost 4 bases, J lost 5 bases, and 16 bases lay in between. This CDR3 has 15 residues. This chain's CDR3 is CASSVAQGLQNIQYF. For the CDR3, the DNA is TGCGCCAGCAGCGTTGCGCAGGGGCTCCAAAACATTCAGTACTTC.

V is TRBV10-3 and J is TRBJ2-7, with TRBD1 as a possible D gene (7 bases). The ends were cut back, 4 bases at V and 7 bases at J, with 17 bases in the middle. Germline CDR1 reads ENHRY; CDR2 reads SYGVKD. The CDR3 contains 14 residues. CDR3 sequence reads: CAISVRGDKGEQYF. The CDR3 DNA sequence: TGTGCCATCAGTGTCAGGGGGGATAAGGGTGAGCAGTACTTC.

The V call is TRBV19, the J call TRBJ1-2; 8 bases are a match to TRBD1. Trimming cost V 5 bases and J 3 bases; bases outside gene matches: 8. CDR1 and CDR2 (germline): LNHDA, SQIVND (reference sequence). The CDR3 has 15 residues. In DNA, the CDR3 is TGTGCCAGTAGTTCTCCCAGGGGGCGCGACTATGGCTACACCTTC. The encoded protein is CASSSPRGRDYGYTF.

The chain employs TRBV7-8 and TRBJ2-2; D remains unclear. The germline V gene encodes CDR1 SGHVS and CDR2 FQNEAQ. Trimming left V 3 bases short and J 3 bases short, with 8 bases between. CDR3 size: 14 residues. The CDR3 DNA sequence: TGTGCCAGCAGCTTTAACGGAGACACCGGGGAGCTGTTTTTT. Its translation: CASSFNGDTGELFF.

The chain carries TRBV7-2 and TRBJ2-7; the D is unclear. Trimming took 1 base from V and 3 from J, leaving 13 bases between them. Germline V gives CDR1 SGHTA, CDR2 FQGNSA. The length of the CDR3 is 15 residues. CDR3 nucleotides: TGTGCCAGCAGCTTAGATCTTCTGGCCCACTACGAGCAGTACTTC. This sequence encodes CASSLDLLAHYEQYF.

This clone turned up a few times. The J gene is TRBJ1-1, the V gene TRBV19; D is ambiguous. V was clipped by 6 bases and J by 0 bases, with 8 bases between them. The CDR3 spans 13 residues. Germline loops: CDR1 LNHDA, CDR2 SQIVND (reference sequence). The CDR3 loop is CASSEGMNTEAFF. In DNA, the CDR3 is TGTGCCAGTAGCGAGGGCATGAACACTGAAGCTTTCTTT.

This clone was seen once. It is likely a read error, because the conserved phenylalanine at the end of the CDR3 is missing. No DNA is shown, since the ends of the CDR3 on it are uncertain; the CDR3 is the one TCRdb lists. V usage is TRBV3-1 (or the pseudogene TRBV3-2) and J usage is TRBJ1-1; the DNA was not used to check the table's D call, TRBD1. The germline V gene has CDR1 LGHDT and CDR2 YNNKEL (reference sequence). Including both end residues, the CDR3 is 16 amino acids long. CDR3 region: CASSQDLGQTILRIPI.